This section outlines one T cell receptor beta chain sequence together with its context. The sample is drawn from a study of blood T cell repertoires in COVID-19. Seattle's enrolled individuals joined amid active infection and were then monitored longitudinally. This table comes from immunoSEQ multiplex PCR, and its TCRdb copy is limited to in-frame clones, with some not included. The repertoire holds fewer than 100,000 clones, with approximately 85% as singletons. V was trimmed by 5 bases and J by 1 base, leaving 7 bases between them. Germline V lookup: CDR1 SGHRS, CDR2 YFSETQ. The CDR3 covers 14 residues.

The chain uses TRBV5-1 and TRBJ2-6; the D is unclear. This clonotype was obtained from a man over 45 with COVID-19, enrolled during active disease. Sequencing was carried out using peripheral blood. In nucleotides, the CDR3 is TGCGCCAGCAGAATTCATTCTGGGGCCAACGTCCTGACTTTC. Its translation: CASRIHSGANVLTF.